This entry describes one T cell receptor (beta chain). The CDR3 covers 14 residues. The V end was cut by 5 bases, the J end by 3 bases, with 11 bases between. Germline assignment: CDR1 LNHNV and CDR2 YYDKDF (reference sequence). Sequenced by immunoSEQ multiplex PCR; TCRdb stores in-frame clones only, minus some. The sample consists of approximately 270,000 clones, roughly 84% of them appearing once. The data are from a study of cytomegalovirus exposure and HLA in healthy donors. The sequenced material came from PBMCs. The clonotype was recovered from a man younger than 35 in good health and CMV-seropositive. The V and J genes are TRBV15 and TRBJ1-3, with TRBD1 as a possible D gene (5 bases). The CDR3, as DNA: TGTGCCACCAGCCGGGACCCCGGTGGAAACACCATATATTTT. Amino acid sequence: CATSRDPGGNTIYF. Drawing the rest from reference TRBV15 and TRBJ1-3, the complete variable domain is DAMVIQNPRYQVTQFGKPVTLSCSQTLNHNVMYWYQQKSSQAPKLLFHYYDKDFNNEADTPDNFQSRRPNTSFCFLDIRSPGLGDTAMYLCATSRDPGGNTIYFGEGSWLTVV.